The 13 T cell receptor beta chains below come from one sample, sequenced in a study of spatial heterogeneity in lung cancer. TCRdb analysed the 5' RACE reads with MiXCR anew, one entry per CDR3 protein. The table lists about 23,000 distinct CDR3 sequences, roughly 4.8% of them singletons. Regarding time point: sample taken at primary tumor resection. The study sequenced unsorted whole RNA from tumor, nontumor lung or frozen PBMC. The sequences come from PBMCs, collected at surgery. Source of these receptors: a male donor with early-stage non-small cell lung cancer.

Ten or more counts support this clonotype. The V call is TRBV5-4, the J call TRBJ2-7; no firm D call. The ends were cut back, 2 bases at V and 0 bases at J, with 9 bases in the middle. The germline V gene has CDR1 SGHNT and CDR2 YYREEE (reference sequence). The CDR3 is made up of 14 amino acids. CDR3 in amino acids: CASSLRVTSYEQYF. CDR3 bases: TGTGCCAGCAGCTTAAGGGTAACCTCCTACGAGCAGTACTTC.

This clonotype was picked up many times. The chain employs TRBV28 and TRBJ2-3; the match to TRBD2 covers 10 bases. The CDR3 spans 15 residues. V lost 2 bases and J lost 2; bases outside the gene matches: 1. Germline CDR1 is MDHEN and CDR2 is SYDVKM. The CDR3 here is CASSLSGRVTDTQYF. CDR3 DNA: TGTGCCAGCAGTTTAAGCGGGAGGGTCACAGATACGCAGTATTTT.

The sample holds many counts of this clonotype. The CDR3 DNA sequence: TGTGCCAGCAGTTGGGGTGGCACCGGGGAGCTGTTTTTT. Amino acids: CASSWGGTGELFF. J is TRBJ2-2 and V is TRBV28; no clear D gene. Germline V gives CDR1 MDHEN, CDR2 SYDVKM. This CDR3 region has 13 residues. Trimming removed 4 bases at V and 4 bases at J, with 7 bases between.

This clonotype was counted at least ten times. J is TRBJ2-7 and V is TRBV10-3; 7 bases align to TRBD1. V was pared by 10 bases and J by 0 bases, with 6 bases of the junction left unmatched. This CDR3 contains 13 residues. Germline CDR1 is ENHRY and CDR2 is SYGVKD. In nucleotides, the CDR3 is TGTGCCACAGGGACAGACCTCTCCTACGAGCAGTACTTC. Residues: CATGTDLSYEQYF.

This clonotype was counted ten times or more. This chain links TRBV20-1 with TRBJ2-3; D may be TRBD1 (5 bases). This CDR3 has 15 residues. Germline V gene data show CDR1 as DFQATT and CDR2 as SNEGSKA (reference sequence). V gave up 3 bases and J gave up 6 bases, with 19 bases separating them. The CDR3 protein is CSARSEAGQGDTQYF. CDR3 bases: TGCAGTGCTAGGAGCGAGGCAGGACAAGGGGATACGCAGTATTTT.

This clonotype appeared many times. The V and J genes are TRBV12-3 or TRBV12-4 and TRBJ2-7; tentative D call: TRBD2 (7 bases). The CDR3 sequence is 14 residues long. The V end was cut by 9 bases, the J end by 4 bases, with 19 bases between. CDR3 in amino acids: CASQESGGVYEQYF. The CDR3 DNA reads TGTGCCAGTCAAGAATCGGGGGGCGTGTACGAGCAGTACTTC.

This clonotype was observed at least ten times. The gene calls are TRBV12-3 or TRBV12-4 and TRBJ1-5, with 9 positions matching TRBD1. CDR3 length equals 15 residues. V was clipped by 10 bases and J by 8 bases; unmatched bases: 15. The CDR3 here is CATSPPGQGPEPQHF. The CDR3 nucleotides are TGTGCCACCTCTCCCCCGGGACAGGGACCGGAGCCCCAGCATTTT.

The V gene is TRBV10-1, the J gene TRBJ2-3, with D possibly being TRBD2 (6 bases). Trimming shortened V by 2 bases and J by 0 bases, and 12 bases separated the two germline ends. Germline V CDR1 and CDR2: WNHNN, SYGVQD (reference sequence). The CDR3 is 16 residues long. This CDR3 is CASSEEGGTSTDTQYF. The DNA for the CDR3 is TGCGCCAGCAGTGAGGAGGGAGGTACCAGCACAGATACGCAGTATTTT.

The table lists this clonotype with many counts. The chain uses TRBV7-2 and TRBJ2-5; D perhaps matches TRBD1 (6 bases). Trimming took 3 bases from V and 5 from J, leaving 10 bases between them. Germline lookup yields CDR1 SGHTA and CDR2 FQGNSA. The CDR3 totals 13 residues. The CDR3 protein is CASSLGQSETQYF. CDR3 sequence (DNA): TGTGCCAGCAGCTTGGGACAATCGGAGACCCAGTACTTC.

This clonotype was recorded at least ten times. The V call is TRBV7-9, the J call TRBJ1-2; perhaps TRBD1 as D (6 bases). CDR3 size: 14 residues. V lost 1 base to trimming and J lost 6 bases, with 12 bases between them. CDR1 is SEHNR and CDR2 is FQNEAQ in the germline V gene (reference sequence). The CDR3 sequence is CASSLVVQGNGYTF. CDR3 DNA sequence: TGTGCCAGCAGCTTAGTGGTACAGGGCAATGGCTACACCTTC.

This clonotype was seen a few times. CDR3 sequence: CASSLGAYNEQFF. Written as DNA, the CDR3 is TGCGCCAGCAGCTTGGGGGCATACAATGAGCAGTTCTTC. The chain has TRBV5-1 and TRBJ2-1; D is uncertain. V lost 0 bases and J lost 4, with 5 bases in between. The CDR3 loop spans 13 amino acids. The V gene's germline CDR1 is SGHRS and CDR2 YFSETQ.

There are many counts of this clonotype. This chain links TRBV20-1 with TRBJ2-7; D assignment may be TRBD1 or TRBD2 (5 bases each). This CDR3 contains 14 residues. The germline V gene has CDR1 DFQATT and CDR2 SNEGSKA (reference sequence). Trimming removed 6 bases at V and 2 bases at J, with 17 bases between. The CDR3 here is CSAEGRNRTYEQYF. The CDR3 DNA is TGCAGTGCCGAGGGGCGGAATAGGACCTACGAGCAGTACTTC.

This clonotype was observed many times. The CDR3 nucleotides read TGCGCCAGCAGTGCTGGGACTAGCGGGAGGGCTGGCTACAATGAGCAGTTCTTC. This encodes CASSAGTSGRAGYNEQFF. J is TRBJ2-1 and V is TRBV10-1; 16 bases fit TRBD2. This CDR3 is 18 amino acids long. The J segment lost 3 bases and the V segment lost 4 bases, leaving 6 bases of the junction unmatched. From germline, CDR1 is WNHNN and CDR2 SYGVQD (reference sequence).